This T cell receptor (beta chain) was captured by sequencing in a study of T cell clonality in common variable immunodeficiency (dated by TCRdb to between 2014 and 2017). This clone was detected ten times or more. The specificity of this receptor is unknown. The CDR3 end lies 3 residues beyond the end of the read and is filled in from the germline J gene. Most CVID patients and most healthy controls were of Caucasian heritage. Heparinized peripheral whole blood samples of roughly 5 to 8.5 ml were collected from each donor. Genomic DNA from adults with common variable immune deficiency (CVID) and from healthy adult controls was used to sequence TCRbeta CDR3 repertoires. There were about 22 healthy adult volunteers in the control group (12 female and some ten male), ranging in age from about 20 to 75 years, with a mean age of 34. Diluted blood was density-centrifuged over Hypaque 1077 or Ficoll-Paque to isolate peripheral blood mononuclear cells. Genomic DNA was extracted from unsorted mononuclear cells by Qiagen column purification or by a centrifugation-based method.

Results and caveats for the whole study, not just this receptor: Differences among patients in the CVID cohort limited the correlations between repertoire features and clinical complications. Even though DNA input was the same, control samples had an average of around 82,000 unique sequences each, compared with some 32,000 in CVID samples. Reportedly, TCRbeta sequences from CVID had fewer deletions and N-nucleotide insertions, and highly modified clones with 13 or more V deletions were absent from CVID. Increased TCRbeta clonality was found in CVID subjects compared with healthy controls (t-test p = 0.018), with the increase being most characteristic of about a third of subjects. It was noted by the authors that sequencing of the repertoires of T cell subpopulations would be needed to clarify the cause of the increased clonality in CVID. Healthy controls shared more TCRbeta clones with each other than CVID subjects shared among themselves (p < 0.0001).

Equivalent amounts of genomic DNA from CVID and control samples were used as sequencing input. For every sample, a 60 bp segment covering the rearranged TCRbeta CDR3 region was amplified and then sequenced. The immunoSEQ assay, a bias-corrected multiplex PCR with high-throughput sequencing, was employed for TCRbeta amplification. Per the original workflow: Every unique nucleotide sequence was considered a clone and was annotated with V, D and J genes, copy number and frequency. Sequences were labeled productive if in frame, and non-productive if out of frame or containing stop codons. As previously described, Shannon's entropy was used to calculate clonality. Mean CDR3 Kyte-Doolittle hydropathy was derived from the predicted amino acid sequences of productive clones. Using the R hclust function, scaled V gene usage was clustered hierarchically with Manhattan distance and complete linkage. Clone sharing by CDR3 amino acid sequence was assessed by resampling 12 repertoires per group over 100 rounds. The repertoires were screened for 70 published EBV-specific TCRbeta sequences and roughly 240 published CMV-specific TCRbeta sequences. A couple of CVID samples that yielded fewer than 10,000 sequences were excluded from the analysis, so approximately 38 CVID repertoires were retained. TCRdb took over this immuneACCESS table, retaining in-frame rearrangements with V and J assigned. Such tables are incomplete; in checked studies, under half of the missing clones stem from an unresolved V gene, and the remainder is unexplained. That table gives V, J and clone size, and the DNA gave D and trimming. This sample has some 54,000 clones in the table, none counted a single time. 2% to 2.5% of the sample is held by the ten biggest clonotypes.

CDR1 is given as LNHDA and CDR2 as SQIVND, both from the germline V gene (reference sequence). Clipping removes 6 bases from V and 3 bases from J, with 4 as the unmatched junction base count. The CDR3 contains 15 residues, cysteine and phenylalanine counted. The 36 bases shown cover part of the CDR3, and their frame starts at base 1. The clonotype originates from a person between 18 and 70 years old in good health. The material sequenced was peripheral blood mononuclear cells. The sequence links TRBV19 to TRBJ2-5; TRBD2 aligns with 13 central bases. CDR3 bases read: TGTGCCAGTAGCGAAACTAGCGGGGGGGAAGAGACC. This codes for CASSETSGGEET. Given in full, the CDR3 is CASSETSGGEETQYF.